These 21 T cell receptor beta chains were all obtained from the same sample, sequenced in a study of blood T cell repertoires in COVID-19. Sequencing used immunoSEQ multiplex PCR; TCRdb keeps in-frame clones, though not all of them. The sample gives 150,000 to 200,000 clones, roughly 77% of which show up once; approximately 5.9% is in the top ten. The sequencing input was peripheral blood. These receptors originate from a woman aged 40 to 50 with COVID-19, enrolled during active disease.

This rearrangement joins TRBV6-1 to TRBJ2-5; D remains ambiguous. Germline V gene sequence: CDR1 MNHNS, CDR2 SASEGT. This CDR3 contains 13 residues. Between the trimmed V and J ends, which lost 0 bases and 5 bases, there was a span of 7 bases. The CDR3 nucleotides are TGTGCCAGCAGTGAAGCACCCGGGGAGACCCAGTACTTC. Protein: CASSEAPGETQYF.

The chain employs TRBV15 and TRBJ2-1, with a weak D call TRBD2 (6 bases). CDR3 size: 18 residues. In germline, CDR1 is LNHNV, CDR2 YYDKDF (reference sequence). Trimming cost V 0 bases and J 5 bases, with 20 bases left between them. The chain's CDR3 is CATSRERGDGSGNNEQFF. The CDR3 coding sequence is TGTGCCACCAGCAGAGAGAGGGGCGACGGGAGTGGGAACAATGAGCAGTTCTTC. Variable domain in full (rest from reference TRBV15 and TRBJ2-1): DAMVIQNPRYQVTQFGKPVTLSCSQTLNHNVMYWYQQKSSQAPKLLFHYYDKDFNNEADTPDNFQSRRPNTSFCFLDIRSPGLGDTAMYLCATSRERGDGSGNNEQFFGPGTRLTVL.

V and J are TRBV9 and TRBJ1-2, with 7 bases aligning to TRBD1. The CDR3 has 14 residues. Germline CDR1 reads SGDLS; CDR2 reads YYNGEE. V lost 3 bases to trimming and J lost 8 bases; unmatched junction nucleotides: 10. CDR3 sequence: CASSAGNRGRGYTF. As DNA, the CDR3 is TGTGCCAGCAGCGCCGGAAACAGGGGCCGGGGCTACACCTTC.

The chain uses TRBV9 and TRBJ1-5; possibly TRBD1 for D (6 bases). Germline V CDR1 and CDR2: SGDLS, YYNGEE. The germline V and J ends were trimmed by 2 bases and 4 bases, with 13 bases remaining between them. This CDR3 spans 15 amino acids. CDR3 DNA sequence: TGTGCCAGCAGCGTGGGGACAACGAGTAATCAGCCCCAGCATTTT. It is translated as CASSVGTTSNQPQHF.

This CDR3 is CASSSRTGIENYGYTF. The CDR3 DNA is TGTGCCAGCAGCTCAAGGACAGGGATCGAAAACTATGGCTACACCTTC. This chain links TRBV6-4 with TRBJ1-2; 8 bases agree with TRBD1. The CDR3 length is 16 residues. The trim removed 6 bases at V and 2 bases at J, leaving 11 bases unmatched. Per the germline V gene, CDR1 is MRHNA and CDR2 is SNTAGT.

The chain carries TRBV5-1 and TRBJ2-3, with D possibly matching TRBD1 (5 bases). Trimming pared 5 bases from V and 0 bases from J, leaving 7 bases between. Germline CDR1 SGHRS, CDR2 YFSETQ. The CDR3 extends over 13 amino acids. CDR3 DNA: TGCGCCAGCAGACAGGTTAGCACAGATACGCAGTATTTT. It is translated as CASRQVSTDTQYF.

The chain employs TRBV4-2 and TRBJ1-2, with 9 bases lining up with TRBD1. With V trimmed by 10 bases and J by 2 bases, 5 bases remained unmatched. Germline V lookup: CDR1 LGHNA, CDR2 YNFKEQ. The CDR3 length is 13 residues. The chain's CDR3 is CATQQGANYGYTF. For the CDR3, the DNA is TGTGCCACCCAACAGGGGGCGAACTATGGCTACACCTTC.

There are many counts of this clone. V is TRBV27 and J is TRBJ2-7; maybe TRBD1 (6 bases). The CDR3 covers 14 residues. Trimming removed 8 bases from V and 7 bases from J, with 21 bases in between. CDR1 MNHEY and CDR2 SMNVEV come from the germline V gene (reference sequence). DNA for the CDR3: TGTGCCAGCCCGAGGGGGACCCCCCTACGAGAGCAGTACTTC. As protein: CASPRGTPLREQYF.

The chain recombines TRBV6-5 with TRBJ1-3; D unresolved. The ends were cut back, 5 bases at V and 4 bases at J, with 9 bases in the middle. CDR3 length equals 13 residues. Germline CDR1 MNHEY, CDR2 SVGAGI. The CDR3 DNA reads as TGTGCCAGCAGTCCCCCTATGGGAAACACCATATATTTT. Its translation is CASSPPMGNTIYF.

The chain uses TRBV27 and TRBJ2-7; D might be TRBD2 (5 bases). Germline CDR1 is MNHEY and CDR2 is SMNVEV (reference sequence). V shed 4 bases and J shed 0 bases, with 13 bases lying between them. This CDR3 contains 15 residues. This CDR3 reads CASSSWETISYEQYF. CDR3 nucleotides: TGTGCCAGCAGTTCATGGGAGACGATCTCCTACGAGCAGTACTTC.

The rearrangement uses TRBV7-2 and TRBJ1-1, with D possibly matching TRBD1 (5 bases). V was trimmed by 3 bases and J by 7 bases, leaving 12 bases between them. The germline V gene encodes CDR1 SGHTA and CDR2 FQGNSA. This CDR3 has 13 amino acids. CDR3: CASSFVARVEAFF. CDR3 in DNA: TGTGCCAGCAGCTTCGTGGCCAGGGTTGAAGCTTTCTTT.

This clone occurred a few times. V gene TRBV12-3 or TRBV12-4 combines with J gene TRBJ1-4, with D possibly being TRBD1 (5 bases). V was clipped by 8 bases and J by 8 bases, with 15 bases between them. The CDR3 is made up of 13 amino acids. This chain's CDR3 is CASSRDGGEKLFF. The CDR3 nucleotides are TGTGCCAGCTCTCGGGACGGGGGGGAAAAACTGTTTTTT.

V is TRBV10-3 and J is TRBJ1-1; 12 bases are a match to TRBD1. V lost 6 bases and J lost 7; bases outside the gene matches: 6. Germline CDR1 and CDR2: ENHRY and SYGVKD. The CDR3 loop spans 14 amino acids. This CDR3 is CAISRDRGRDEAFF. As DNA, the CDR3 is TGTGCCATCAGCCGGGACAGGGGGCGCGATGAAGCTTTCTTT.

The chain links TRBV6-6 to TRBJ2-7; the D is unclear. V lost 4 bases and J lost 6, with 10 bases in between. Germline V lookup: CDR1 MNHNY, CDR2 SVGAGI (reference sequence). CDR3 length: 12 residues. CDR3 nucleotides: TGTGCCAGCAGTTCCGGGTCTACCGAGCAGTACTTC. This encodes CASSSGSTEQYF.

The chain couples TRBV9 to TRBJ2-3; 11 bases match TRBD2. With 0 bases clipped from V and 3 bases from J, the junction kept 15 bases outside the gene matches. From germline, CDR1 is SGDLS and CDR2 YYNGEE. This CDR3 is 20 amino acids long. CDR3 bases: TGTGCCAGCAGCGTAGAGGAGGGGCTAGGGCTAGCGGGGGGAACAGATACGCAGTATTTT. This translates into CASSVEEGLGLAGGTDTQYF. Filled out from reference TRBV9 and TRBJ2-3, the complete variable domain reads DSGVTQTPKHLITATGQRVTLRCSPRSGDLSVYWYQQSLDQGLQFLIQYYNGEERAKGNILERFSAQQFPDLHSELNLSSLELGDSALYFCASSVEEGLGLAGGTDTQYFGPGTRLTVL.

V usage is TRBV7-3 and J usage is TRBJ2-5; D is undetermined. V lost 5 bases to trimming and J lost 1 base, with 11 bases between them. The CDR3 totals 14 residues. The germline gives CDR1 SGHTA, CDR2 FQGTGA. CDR3 nucleotide sequence: TGTGCCAGCAGCCCCTACCCCCTCCAAGAGACCCAGTACTTC. Its protein is CASSPYPLQETQYF.

V and J are TRBV5-1 and TRBJ2-3, with 8 positions matching TRBD2. V lost 2 bases and J lost 3; bases outside the gene matches: 8. The V gene's germline CDR1 is SGHRS and CDR2 YFSETQ. The CDR3 is made up of 16 amino acids. CDR3: CASSFNPSGLTDTQYF. Here the CDR3 DNA reads TGCGCCAGCAGCTTCAATCCTAGCGGGCTTACAGATACGCAGTATTTT.

This clone showed up just once. This chain uses TRBV11-3 with TRBJ2-7; 7 bases map to TRBD1. In germline, CDR1 is SGHNT, CDR2 YENEEA. The CDR3 is 19 amino acids. With V trimmed by 5 bases and J by 6 bases, 25 bases remained unmatched. The CDR3 sequence: CASSPRGQPGRATRGEQYF. CDR3 DNA sequence: TGTGCCAGCAGCCCTAGGGGACAGCCGGGACGGGCCACTCGGGGCGAGCAGTACTTC.

CDR3 sequence: CASTADRSQETQYF. CDR3 bases: TGTGCCAGCACCGCCGACAGGTCCCAAGAGACCCAGTACTTC. V and J are TRBV7-2 and TRBJ2-5, with D possibly matching TRBD1 (6 bases). The CDR3 is 14 amino acids. Trimming shortened V by 7 bases and J by 1 base, and 13 bases separated the two germline ends. Germline CDR1 reads SGHTA; CDR2 reads FQGNSA.

The chain has TRBV30 and TRBJ2-2, with 14 bases that match TRBD2. The trim removed 5 bases at V and 4 bases at J, leaving 6 bases unmatched. This CDR3 is 16 amino acids long. Germline values: CDR1 GTSNPN, CDR2 SVGIG (reference sequence). The CDR3 protein is CAWVGLAGAVTGELFF. As DNA, the CDR3 is TGTGCCTGGGTGGGACTAGCGGGAGCTGTCACCGGGGAGCTGTTTTTT.

The DNA for the CDR3 is TGTGCCAGTTATGGAGGGCGAAATTCACCCCTCCACTTT. Translating gives CASYGGRNSPLHF. The V gene is TRBV19, the J gene TRBJ1-6, with unresolved D. The CDR3 is 13 residues long. V was pared by 8 bases and J by 7 bases, with 12 bases between. Germline V gene data show CDR1 as LNHDA and CDR2 as SQIVND (reference sequence).